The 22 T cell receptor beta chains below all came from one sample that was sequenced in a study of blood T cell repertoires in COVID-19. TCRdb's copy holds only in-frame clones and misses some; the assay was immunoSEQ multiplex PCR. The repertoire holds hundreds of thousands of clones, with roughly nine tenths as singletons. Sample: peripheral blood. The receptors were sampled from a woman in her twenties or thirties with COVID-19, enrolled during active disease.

The CDR3 sequence is CATSRPRPGGNQPQHF. DNA for the CDR3: TGTGCCACCAGCCGACCAAGACCGGGGGGCAATCAGCCCCAGCATTTT. The rearrangement links TRBV15 to TRBJ1-5, with D possibly TRBD1 on 5 matching bases. The CDR3 totals 16 residues. Per germline, CDR1 LNHNV and CDR2 YYDKDF (reference sequence). Deletions cut 5 bases from V and 2 bases from J, with 16 bases between. Combining the CDR3 with reference TRBV15 and TRBJ1-5 gives the whole variable domain DAMVIQNPRYQVTQFGKPVTLSCSQTLNHNVMYWYQQKSSQAPKLLFHYYDKDFNNEADTPDNFQSRRPNTSFCFLDIRSPGLGDTAMYLCATSRPRPGGNQPQHFGDGTRLSIL.

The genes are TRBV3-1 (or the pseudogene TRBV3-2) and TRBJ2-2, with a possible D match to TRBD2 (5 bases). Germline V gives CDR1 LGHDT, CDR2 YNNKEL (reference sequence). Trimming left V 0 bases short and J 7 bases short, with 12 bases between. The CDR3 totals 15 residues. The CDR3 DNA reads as TGTGCCAGCAGCCAAGATCTGGCGGGTTTCGGGGAGCTGTTTTTT. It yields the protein CASSQDLAGFGELFF.

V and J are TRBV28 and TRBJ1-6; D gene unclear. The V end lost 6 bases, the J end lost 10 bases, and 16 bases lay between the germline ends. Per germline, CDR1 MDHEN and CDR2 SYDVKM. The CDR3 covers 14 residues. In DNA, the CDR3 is TGTGCCAGCAGACGACTCGACTCGGGATCACCCCTCCACTTT. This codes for CASRRLDSGSPLHF. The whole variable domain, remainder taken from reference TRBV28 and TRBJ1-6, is DVKVTQSSRYLVKRTGEKVFLECVQDMDHENMFWYRQDPGLGLRLIYFSYDVKMKEKGDIPEGYSVSREKKERFSLILESASTNQTSMYLCASRRLDSGSPLHFGNGTRLTVT.

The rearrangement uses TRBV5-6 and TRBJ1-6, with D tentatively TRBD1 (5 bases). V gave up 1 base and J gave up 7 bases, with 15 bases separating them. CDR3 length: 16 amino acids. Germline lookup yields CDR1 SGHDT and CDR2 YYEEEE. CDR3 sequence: CASSLSSRRDNSPLHF. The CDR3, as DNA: TGTGCCAGCAGCTTGTCTTCCAGGAGGGACAATTCACCCCTCCACTTT.

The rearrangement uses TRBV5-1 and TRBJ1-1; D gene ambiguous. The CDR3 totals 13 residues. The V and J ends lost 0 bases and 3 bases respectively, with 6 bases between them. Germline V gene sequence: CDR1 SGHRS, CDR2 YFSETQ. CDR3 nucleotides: TGCGCCAGCAGCTTGGGACGGGACACTGAAGCTTTCTTT. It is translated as CASSLGRDTEAFF.

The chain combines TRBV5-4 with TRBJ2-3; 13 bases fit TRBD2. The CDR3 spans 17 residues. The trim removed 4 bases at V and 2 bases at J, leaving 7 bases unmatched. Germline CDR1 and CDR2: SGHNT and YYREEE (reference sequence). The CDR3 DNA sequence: TGTGCCAGCAGCCGTCGACTAGCGGGGGGTATCACAGATACGCAGTATTTT. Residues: CASSRRLAGGITDTQYF.

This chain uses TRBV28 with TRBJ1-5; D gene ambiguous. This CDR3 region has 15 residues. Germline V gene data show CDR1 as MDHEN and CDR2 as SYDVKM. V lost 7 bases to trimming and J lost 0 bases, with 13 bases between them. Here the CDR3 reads CASNTRKYSNQPQHF. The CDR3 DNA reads TGTGCCAGCAACACTAGGAAGTATAGCAATCAGCCCCAGCATTTT.

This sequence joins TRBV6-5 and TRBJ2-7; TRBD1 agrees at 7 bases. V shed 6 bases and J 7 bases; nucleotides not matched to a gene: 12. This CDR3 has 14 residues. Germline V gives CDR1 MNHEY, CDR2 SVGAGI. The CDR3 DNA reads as TGTGCCAGCAGAACGAGAGCAGGGGGAAGGGAGCAGTACGTC. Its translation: CASRTRAGGREQYV.

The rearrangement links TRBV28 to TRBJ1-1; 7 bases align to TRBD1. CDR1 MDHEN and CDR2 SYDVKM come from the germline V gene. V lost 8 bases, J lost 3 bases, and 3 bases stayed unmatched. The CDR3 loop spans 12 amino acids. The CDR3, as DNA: TGTGCCAGCCGGGACAGCCACACTGAAGCTTTCTTT. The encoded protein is CASRDSHTEAFF.

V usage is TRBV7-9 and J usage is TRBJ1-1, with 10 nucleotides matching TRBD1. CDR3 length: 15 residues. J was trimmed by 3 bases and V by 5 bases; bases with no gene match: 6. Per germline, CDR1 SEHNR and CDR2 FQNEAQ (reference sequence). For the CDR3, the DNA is TGTGCCAGCAGCGTCGGACAGGGGGTATACACTGAAGCTTTCTTT. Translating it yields CASSVGQGVYTEAFF.

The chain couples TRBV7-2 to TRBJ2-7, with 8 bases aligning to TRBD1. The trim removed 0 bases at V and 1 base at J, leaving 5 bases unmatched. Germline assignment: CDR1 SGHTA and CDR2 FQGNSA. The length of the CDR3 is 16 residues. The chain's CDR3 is CASSLARTGTSYEQYF. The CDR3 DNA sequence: TGTGCCAGCAGCTTAGCGCGGACAGGGACTTCCTACGAGCAGTACTTC.

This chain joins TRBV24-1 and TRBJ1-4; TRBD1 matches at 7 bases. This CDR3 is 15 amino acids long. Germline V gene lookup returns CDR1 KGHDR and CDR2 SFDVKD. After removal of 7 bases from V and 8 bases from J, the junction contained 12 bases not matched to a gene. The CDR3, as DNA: TGTGCCACCAGGGAACGGACAGGAGGAAGCGAAAAACTGTTTTTT. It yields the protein CATRERTGGSEKLFF.

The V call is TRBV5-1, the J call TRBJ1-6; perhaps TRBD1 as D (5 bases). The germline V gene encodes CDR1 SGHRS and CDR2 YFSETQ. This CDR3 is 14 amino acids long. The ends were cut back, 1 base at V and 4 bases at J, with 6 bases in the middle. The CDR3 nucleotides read TGCGCCAGCAGCTTGCCAGGGTATAATTCACCCCTCCACTTT. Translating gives CASSLPGYNSPLHF.

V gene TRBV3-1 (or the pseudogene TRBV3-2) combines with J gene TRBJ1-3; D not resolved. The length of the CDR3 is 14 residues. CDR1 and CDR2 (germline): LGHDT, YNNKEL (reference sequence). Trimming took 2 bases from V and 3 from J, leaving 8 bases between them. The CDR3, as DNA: TGTGCCAGCAGCCAACGTGGTAGTGGAAACACCATATATTTT. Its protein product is CASSQRGSGNTIYF.

The chain's CDR3 is CASSSWAGDNYGYTF. CDR3 in DNA: TGTGCCAGTAGTTCTTGGGCAGGGGATAACTATGGCTACACCTTC. This chain connects TRBV19 to TRBJ1-2; tentatively, D is TRBD1 (6 bases). The germline V gene encodes CDR1 LNHDA and CDR2 SQIVND (reference sequence). Trimming removed 5 bases from V and 1 base from J, with 14 bases in between. The CDR3 consists of 15 residues.

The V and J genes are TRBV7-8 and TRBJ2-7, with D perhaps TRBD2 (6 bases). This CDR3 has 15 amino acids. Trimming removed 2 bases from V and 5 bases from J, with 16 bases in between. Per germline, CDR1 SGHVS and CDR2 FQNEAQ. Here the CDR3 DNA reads TGTGCCAGCAGCTTACTTCCTTGGGGGGATCACGAGCAGTACTTC. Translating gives CASSLLPWGDHEQYF.

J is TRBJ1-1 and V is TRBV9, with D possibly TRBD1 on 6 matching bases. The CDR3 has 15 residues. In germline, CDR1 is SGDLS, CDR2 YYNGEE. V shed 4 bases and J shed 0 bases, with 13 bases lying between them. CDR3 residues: CASSRGAGVNTEAFF. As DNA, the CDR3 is TGTGCCAGCAGCCGGGGGGCAGGGGTGAACACTGAAGCTTTCTTT.

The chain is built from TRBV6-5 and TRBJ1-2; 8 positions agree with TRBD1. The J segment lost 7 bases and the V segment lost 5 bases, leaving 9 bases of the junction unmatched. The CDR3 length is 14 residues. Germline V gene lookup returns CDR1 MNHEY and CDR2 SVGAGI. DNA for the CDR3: TGTGCCAGCAGTCGCAGGGGGCGCATGAGTGGCTACACCTTC. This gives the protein CASSRRGRMSGYTF.

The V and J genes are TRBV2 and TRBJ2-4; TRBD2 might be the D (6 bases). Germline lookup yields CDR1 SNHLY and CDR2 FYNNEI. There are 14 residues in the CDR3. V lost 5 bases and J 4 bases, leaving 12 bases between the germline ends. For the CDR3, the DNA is TGTGCCAGCAGTCCCATGGAGGGAAAAAACATTCAGTACTTC. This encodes CASSPMEGKNIQYF.

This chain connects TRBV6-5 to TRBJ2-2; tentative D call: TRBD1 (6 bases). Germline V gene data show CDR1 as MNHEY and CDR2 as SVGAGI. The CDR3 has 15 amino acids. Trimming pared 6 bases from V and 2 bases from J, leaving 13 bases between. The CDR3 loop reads CASSPWDINTGELFF. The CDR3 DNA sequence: TGTGCCAGCAGCCCCTGGGACATCAACACCGGGGAGCTGTTTTTT.

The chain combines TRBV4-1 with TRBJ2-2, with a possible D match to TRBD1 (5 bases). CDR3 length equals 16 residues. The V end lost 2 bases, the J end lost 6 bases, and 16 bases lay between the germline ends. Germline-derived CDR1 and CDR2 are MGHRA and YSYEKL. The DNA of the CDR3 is TGCGCCAGCAGCCAATTTACAGGCGCCGAGGCCGGGGAGCTGTTTTTT. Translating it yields CASSQFTGAEAGELFF.

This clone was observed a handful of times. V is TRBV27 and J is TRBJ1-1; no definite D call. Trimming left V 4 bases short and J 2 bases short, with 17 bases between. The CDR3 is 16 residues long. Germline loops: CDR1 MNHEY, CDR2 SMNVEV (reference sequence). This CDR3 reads CASSSPPGIFNTEAFF. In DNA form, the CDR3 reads TGTGCCAGCAGTTCCCCCCCGGGGATCTTCAACACTGAAGCTTTCTTT.